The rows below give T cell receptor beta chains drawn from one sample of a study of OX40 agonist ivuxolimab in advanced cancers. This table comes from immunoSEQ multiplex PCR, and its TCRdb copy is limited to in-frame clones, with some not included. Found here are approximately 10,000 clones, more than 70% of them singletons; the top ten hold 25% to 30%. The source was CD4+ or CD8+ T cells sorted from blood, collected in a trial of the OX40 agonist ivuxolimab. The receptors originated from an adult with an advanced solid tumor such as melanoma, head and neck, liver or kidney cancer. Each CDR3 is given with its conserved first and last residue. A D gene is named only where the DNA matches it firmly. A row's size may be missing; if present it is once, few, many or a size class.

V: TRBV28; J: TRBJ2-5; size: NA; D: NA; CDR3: CASSPQGAGQETQYF; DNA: TGTGCCAGCAGTCCCCAAGGGGCAGGGCAAGAGACCCAGTACTTC
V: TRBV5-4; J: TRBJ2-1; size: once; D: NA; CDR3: CASSYGTYDNEQFF; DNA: TGTGCCAGCAGCTACGGGACTTATGACAATGAGCAGTTCTTC
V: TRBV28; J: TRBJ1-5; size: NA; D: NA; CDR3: CASRGPRGNQPQHF; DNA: TGTGCCAGCAGGGGCCCCCGAGGCAATCAGCCCCAGCATTTT
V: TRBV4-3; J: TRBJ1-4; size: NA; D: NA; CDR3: CASSQHGAEKLFF; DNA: TGCGCCAGCAGCCAGCACGGGGCTGAAAAACTGTTTTTT
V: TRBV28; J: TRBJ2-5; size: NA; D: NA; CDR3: CASRGSAQETQYF; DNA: TGTGCCAGCAGGGGGAGCGCCCAAGAGACCCAGTACTTC
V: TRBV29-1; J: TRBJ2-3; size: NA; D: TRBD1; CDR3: CSVAGTGEYTDTQYF; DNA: TGCAGCGTCGCTGGGACAGGGGAATACACAGATACGCAGTATTTT
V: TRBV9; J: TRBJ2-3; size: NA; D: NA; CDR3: CASSEPPGPYTDTQYF; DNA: TGTGCCAGCAGCGAGCCTCCGGGACCCTACACAGATACGCAGTATTTT
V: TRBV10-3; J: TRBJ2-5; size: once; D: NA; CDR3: CAISGRGQETQYF; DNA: TGTGCCATCAGTGGACGAGGCCAAGAGACCCAGTACTTC
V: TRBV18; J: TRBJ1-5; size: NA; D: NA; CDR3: CASSPGPSNQPQHF; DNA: TGTGCCAGCTCACCAGGACCTAGCAATCAGCCCCAGCATTTT
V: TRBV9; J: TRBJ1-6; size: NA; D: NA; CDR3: CASSGGDTLSSYNSPLHF; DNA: TGTGCCAGCAGCGGAGGAGACACCTTGAGCTCCTATAATTCACCCCTCCACTTT
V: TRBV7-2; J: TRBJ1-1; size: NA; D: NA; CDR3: CASSLGGRVNTEAFF; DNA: TGTGCCAGCAGCTTAGGTGGCAGGGTGAACACTGAAGCTTTCTTT
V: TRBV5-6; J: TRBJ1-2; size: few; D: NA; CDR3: CASSGLGYTF; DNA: TGTGCCAGCAGTGGCCTTGGCTACACCTTC
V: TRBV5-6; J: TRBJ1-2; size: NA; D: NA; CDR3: CASSLVGENYGYTF; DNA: TGTGCCAGCAGCTTGGTAGGGGAGAACTATGGCTACACCTTC
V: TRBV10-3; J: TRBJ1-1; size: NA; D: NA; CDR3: CAISETRDKKNTEAFF; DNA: TGTGCCATCAGTGAAACCCGGGACAAAAAGAACACTGAAGCTTTCTTT
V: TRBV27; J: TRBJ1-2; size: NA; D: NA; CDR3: CASSSGGKGYTF; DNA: TGTGCCAGCAGTTCGGGGGGCAAGGGCTACACCTTC
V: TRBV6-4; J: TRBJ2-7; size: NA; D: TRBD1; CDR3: CASSDSKIPGDRGLVEQYF; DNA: TGTGCCAGCAGTGACTCGAAAATCCCCGGTGACAGGGGGTTGGTGGAGCAGTACTTC
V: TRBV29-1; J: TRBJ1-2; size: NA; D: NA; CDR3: CIGSGAYGYTF; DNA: TGCATTGGAAGCGGCGCCTATGGCTACACCTTC
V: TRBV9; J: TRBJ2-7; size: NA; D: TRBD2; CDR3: CASSESGTSGYEQYF; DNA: TGTGCCAGCAGCGAATCCGGGACTAGCGGCTACGAGCAGTACTTC
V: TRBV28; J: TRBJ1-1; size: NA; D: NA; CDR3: CASSFSNTEAFF; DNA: TGTGCCAGCAGCTTCTCGAACACTGAAGCTTTCTTT
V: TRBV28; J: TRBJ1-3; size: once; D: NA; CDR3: CASSFVEAPFSGNTIYF; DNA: TGTGCCAGCAGTTTCGTCGAGGCCCCTTTCTCTGGAAACACCATATATTTT
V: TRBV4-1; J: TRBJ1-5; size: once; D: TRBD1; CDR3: CASSQGPGQGNSNQPQHF; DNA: TGCGCCAGCAGCCAAGGACCGGGACAGGGGAATAGCAATCAGCCCCAGCATTTT
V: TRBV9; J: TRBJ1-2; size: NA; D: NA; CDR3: CASSVGSGYGYTF; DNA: TGTGCCAGCAGCGTAGGGTCAGGCTATGGCTACACCTTC
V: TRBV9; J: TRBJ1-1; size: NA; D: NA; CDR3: CASSGEGGANTEAFF; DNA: TGTGCCAGCAGCGGAGAAGGAGGGGCGAACACTGAAGCTTTCTTT
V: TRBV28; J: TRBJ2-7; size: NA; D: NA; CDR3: CASSFRLYEQYF; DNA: TGTGCCAGCAGTTTTCGGCTCTACGAGCAGTACTTC
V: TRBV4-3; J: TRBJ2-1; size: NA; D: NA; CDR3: CASSQDPPASYNEQFF; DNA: TGCGCCAGCAGCCAAGATCCGCCAGCCTCCTACAATGAGCAGTTCTTC
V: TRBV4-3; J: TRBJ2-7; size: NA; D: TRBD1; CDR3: CASSAGTVAYEQYF; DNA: TGCGCCAGCAGCGCTGGGACAGTAGCCTACGAGCAGTACTTC
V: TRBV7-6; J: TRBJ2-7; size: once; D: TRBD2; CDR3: CASSLAGGPYYEQYF; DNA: TGTGCCAGCAGCCTCGCGGGGGGACCATACTACGAGCAGTACTTC
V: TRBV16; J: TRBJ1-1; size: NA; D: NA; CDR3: CASSPQFSTGDTEAFF; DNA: TGTGCCAGCAGCCCCCAGTTCAGTACAGGAGACACTGAAGCTTTCTTT
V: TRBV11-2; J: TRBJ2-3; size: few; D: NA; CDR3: CASSLDYTDTQYF; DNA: TGTGCCAGCAGCTTAGACTACACAGATACGCAGTATTTT